These T cell receptor beta chains were read from a single sample in a study of blood T cell repertoires in COVID-19. The table came from immunoSEQ multiplex PCR; TCRdb's copy has only in-frame clones and leaves some out. The data contain about 280,000 clones, 85% to 90% of them seen just once; the ten biggest clones take up approximately 4.3%. The sample consisted of peripheral blood. The receptors originated from a man aged 35-49 years with acute or convalescent COVID-19. Each CDR3 is given with its conserved first and last residue. The order of the fields is J gene, D gene, clone size, V gene, CDR3 protein, CDR3 DNA. D genes are given only for firm matches. Clone size is shown for a subset of rows, as once, few, many or a class of expanded clone.

TRBJ1-1 | TRBD1 | . | TRBV29-1 | CTGPGQGLSITEAFF | TGCACCGGCCCGGGACAGGGGCTATCGATCACTGAAGCTTTCTTT
TRBJ1-2 | . | once | TRBV5-1 | CASSLPAAGVFNYGYTF | TGCGCCAGCAGCTTACCTGCGGCCGGGGTCTTTAACTATGGCTACACCTTC
TRBJ1-1 | . | . | TRBV6-6 | CASTRGNTEAFF | TGTGCCAGCACCAGGGGGAACACTGAAGCTTTCTTT
TRBJ2-3 | . | . | TRBV6-5 | CASSSTYGTNTQYF | TGTGCCAGCAGTTCCACCTACGGGACAAATACGCAGTATTTT
TRBJ2-7 | TRBD1 | . | TRBV15 | CATSTRTGNSYEQYF | TGTGCCACCAGCACTCGGACAGGGAACTCCTACGAGCAGTACTTC
TRBJ2-1 | TRBD1 | . | TRBV12-5 | CASGKGAYYNEQFF | TGTGCTAGTGGCAAGGGGGCCTACTACAATGAGCAGTTCTTC
TRBJ2-3 | TRBD1 | . | TRBV10-3 | CAISESGTGYRDTQYF | TGTGCCATCAGTGAGTCAGGGACAGGGTACCGAGATACGCAGTATTTT
TRBJ2-2 | . | . | TRBV20-1 | CSASDSRRGTGELFF | TGCAGTGCTAGTGACTCACGGCGGGGTACCGGGGAGCTGTTTTTT
TRBJ1-1 | . | . | TRBV5-1 | CASSRPRDTEAFF | TGCGCCAGCAGCCGTCCCCGGGACACTGAAGCTTTCTTT
TRBJ1-1 | . | . | TRBV5-4 | CASSTYSNTEAFF | TGTGCCAGCAGCACATATTCGAACACTGAAGCTTTCTTT
TRBJ2-1 | TRBD2 | . | TRBV5-1 | CASSSTGGEWDEQFF | TGCGCCAGCAGCTCGACCGGGGGGGAGTGGGATGAGCAGTTCTTC
TRBJ2-7 | . | . | TRBV27 | CASSLSPRTGRGEQYF | TGTGCCAGCAGTTTATCGCCCAGGACAGGGAGGGGCGAGCAGTACTTC
TRBJ2-3 | . | . | TRBV10-3 | CAISESLASTDTQYF | TGTGCCATCAGTGAGTCCCTAGCTAGCACAGATACGCAGTATTTT
TRBJ1-2 | TRBD1 | . | TRBV6-1 | CASSEEEGTGNYGYTF | TGTGCCAGCAGTGAAGAGGAAGGGACAGGGAACTATGGCTACACCTTC
TRBJ1-4 | . | . | TRBV2 | CASSETGLRDEKLFF | TGTGCCAGCAGTGAAACGGGACTCCGGGATGAAAAACTGTTTTTT
TRBJ1-2 | . | . | TRBV5-6 | CASSETGATIYGYTF | TGTGCCAGCAGCGAGACAGGCGCCACTATCTATGGCTACACCTTC
TRBJ1-5 | . | . | TRBV6-2/TRBV6-3 | CASSYGAPDQPQHF | TGTGCCAGCAGTTACGGGGCCCCGGATCAGCCCCAGCATTTT
TRBJ1-3 | TRBD1 | . | TRBV5-1 | CASSLSPRQGRNTIYF | TGCGCCAGCAGCTTGTCTCCCAGACAGGGGAGAAACACCATATATTTT
TRBJ2-7 | . | . | TRBV7-3 | CASSLMPGPSYEQYF | TGTGCCAGCAGCTTAATGCCAGGGCCTTCCTACGAGCAGTACTTC
TRBJ1-1 | TRBD1 | . | TRBV6-1 | CASSDYRQGFEAFF | TGTGCCAGCAGTGATTACCGACAGGGGTTTGAAGCTTTCTTT
TRBJ1-1 | . | . | TRBV14 | CASSQVVPGLGGYAFF | TGTGCCAGCAGCCAAGTGGTGCCGGGTCTCGGGGGGTACGCTTTCTTT
TRBJ1-2 | TRBD1 | . | TRBV4-2 | CASSQGTGTVVYGYTF | TGTGCCAGCAGCCAGGGAACCGGGACAGTGGTTTATGGCTACACCTTC
TRBJ1-1 | . | . | TRBV6-5 | CASRSQITGTEAFF | TGTGCCAGCAGGAGCCAGATTACGGGAACTGAAGCTTTCTTT
TRBJ2-7 | . | . | TRBV7-2 | CASSLDSSSYEQYF | TGTGCCAGCAGCCTCGACAGTAGCTCCTACGAGCAGTACTTC
TRBJ2-1 | . | . | TRBV3-1/TRBV3-2 | CASSQEGWAGNEQFF | TGTGCCAGCAGCCAAGAGGGTTGGGCTGGCAATGAGCAGTTCTTC
TRBJ2-3 | . | . | TRBV2 | CASRRRQAGGTDTQYF | TGTGCCAGCAGGAGGAGACAGGCGGGGGGCACAGATACGCAGTATTTT
TRBJ1-4 | TRBD1 | . | TRBV28 | CASSLTGANEKLFF | TGTGCCAGCAGTTTGACAGGGGCAAATGAAAAACTGTTTTTT
TRBJ1-5 | . | once | TRBV6-5 | CASSSRARQPQHF | TGTGCCAGCAGTAGTCGAGCACGGCAGCCCCAGCATTTT
TRBJ2-2 | . | . | TRBV14 | CASSQIQGREYTGELFF | TGTGCCAGCAGCCAGATACAGGGTCGAGAATACACCGGGGAGCTGTTTTTT
TRBJ2-7 | TRBD1 | . | TRBV11-2 | CASSSIVGGHEQYF | TGTGCCAGCAGCTCCATCGTAGGGGGCCACGAGCAGTACTTC
TRBJ1-2 | . | . | TRBV7-7 | CASSLAWQGGGSYGYTF | TGTGCCAGCAGCTTAGCCTGGCAGGGTGGAGGGTCCTATGGCTACACCTTC
TRBJ1-2 | . | . | TRBV3-1/TRBV3-2 | CASSLTGTYGYTF | TGTGCCAGCAGCCTAACCGGGACTTATGGCTACACCTTC
TRBJ2-3 | TRBD2 | once | TRBV3-1/TRBV3-2 | CASSGLAGGLTDTQYF | TGTGCCAGCAGCGGACTAGCGGGGGGCCTCACAGATACGCAGTATTTT
TRBJ1-3 | . | . | TRBV7-9 | CASSLTLSGNTIYF | TGTGCCAGCAGCTTGACTTTGTCCGGAAACACCATATATTTT
TRBJ1-6 | . | . | TRBV7-2 | CASSLTGLNSPLHF | TGTGCCAGCAGCTTGACAGGACTTAATTCACCCCTCCACTTT
TRBJ1-2 | TRBD1 | . | TRBV5-1 | CASSPGGDYGYTF | TGCGCCAGCAGCCCAGGGGGCGACTATGGCTACACCTTC
TRBJ2-3 | TRBD2 | . | TRBV4-2 | CASSQERGGGADTQYF | TGTGCCAGCAGCCAAGAGAGGGGCGGGGGGGCAGATACGCAGTATTTT
TRBJ1-2 | . | . | TRBV6-5 | CASSYSRAGYGYTF | TGTGCCAGCAGTTACTCGCGGGCAGGCTATGGCTACACCTTC
TRBJ1-4 | TRBD1 | . | TRBV5-5 | CASSSSTGATNEKLFF | TGTGCCAGCAGCTCATCTACAGGGGCAACTAATGAAAAACTGTTTTTT
TRBJ1-5 | TRBD1 | . | TRBV24-1 | CATSDPRTEPLTGDNQPQHF | TGTGCCACCAGTGACCCAAGAACAGAGCCATTGACAGGGGACAATCAGCCCCAGCATTTT
TRBJ2-3 | TRBD1 | . | TRBV7-2 | CASSYLGQGSDTQYF | TGTGCCAGCAGTTACTTGGGACAGGGGTCAGATACGCAGTATTTT
TRBJ2-2 | TRBD1 | . | TRBV6-5 | CASSNRDRGIGELFF | TGTGCCAGCAGTAACCGGGACAGGGGGATCGGGGAGCTGTTTTTT
TRBJ2-4 | . | . | TRBV10-3 | CAISESGQTLAKNIQYF | TGTGCCATCAGTGAGTCAGGACAGACTCTAGCCAAAAACATTCAGTACTTC
TRBJ2-2 | TRBD2 | . | TRBV30 | CALGLAGNTGELFF | TGTGCCTTGGGGCTAGCGGGGAACACCGGGGAGCTGTTTTTT
TRBJ1-3 | . | . | TRBV19 | CASSLSRDWPGGNTIYF | TGTGCCAGTAGTTTGTCTCGTGATTGGCCAGGTGGAAACACCATATATTTT
TRBJ1-1 | TRBD1 | . | TRBV28 | CASSLSRGTATEAFF | TGTGCCAGCAGTTTAAGTCGTGGGACAGCCACTGAAGCTTTCTTT
TRBJ2-7 | . | . | TRBV28 | CASSHTLLVPSYEQYF | TGTGCCAGCAGCCACACCCTCCTTGTTCCGTCCTACGAGCAGTACTTC